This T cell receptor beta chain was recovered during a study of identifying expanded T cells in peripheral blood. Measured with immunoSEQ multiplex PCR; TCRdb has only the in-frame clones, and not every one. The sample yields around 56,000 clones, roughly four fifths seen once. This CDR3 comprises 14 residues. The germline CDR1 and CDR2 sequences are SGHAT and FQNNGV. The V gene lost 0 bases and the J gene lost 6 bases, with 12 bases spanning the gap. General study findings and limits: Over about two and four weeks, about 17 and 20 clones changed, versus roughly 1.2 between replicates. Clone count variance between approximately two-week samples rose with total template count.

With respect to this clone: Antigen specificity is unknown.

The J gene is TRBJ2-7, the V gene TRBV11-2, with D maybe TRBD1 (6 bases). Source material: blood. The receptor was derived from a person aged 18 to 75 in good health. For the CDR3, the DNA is TGTGCCAGCAGCTTAGACCCAGGGGCGGCCGAGCAGTACTTC. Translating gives CASSLDPGAAEQYF.